The 29 T cell receptor beta chains below come from one sample, sequenced in a study of blood T cell repertoires in COVID-19. Data came from immunoSEQ multiplex PCR; TCRdb stores just in-frame clones and leaves some out. Among fewer than 400,000 clones listed, 70% to 90% were seen once. Sequencing input: PBMCs or T cells enriched from blood (not recorded which). These receptors were taken from a man aged 25-45 years who had recovered from COVID-19.

This chain's CDR3 is CASVSQGTVGEQYF. The DNA for the CDR3 is TGTGCCAGCGTCTCACAGGGGACCGTAGGGGAGCAGTACTTC. This rearrangement joins TRBV27 to TRBJ2-7; 7 bases line up with TRBD1. The CDR3 covers 14 residues. V was clipped by 8 bases and J by 7 bases; unmatched bases: 14. Germline assignment: CDR1 MNHEY and CDR2 SMNVEV (reference sequence).

J is TRBJ2-1 and V is TRBV9; weak D call: TRBD2 (7 bases). This CDR3 has 14 amino acids. Deletions cut 6 bases from V and 10 bases from J, with 20 bases between. Per the germline V gene, CDR1 is SGDLS and CDR2 is YYNGEE. CDR3 amino acids: CASTPLGGGREQFF. For the CDR3, the DNA is TGTGCCAGCACGCCCTTAGGGGGAGGGAGAGAGCAGTTCTTC.

This chain uses TRBV27 with TRBJ1-4, with a possible D match to TRBD1 (6 bases). CDR1 and CDR2 from the germline V gene are MNHEY and SMNVEV (reference sequence). Trimming removed 3 bases at V and 8 bases at J, with 16 bases between. The CDR3 contains 15 residues. Written as DNA, the CDR3 is TGTGCCAGCAGTTTCATCAGGGGCGGAGGAGAAAAACTGTTTTTT. This gives the protein CASSFIRGGGEKLFF.

V and J are TRBV6-5 and TRBJ1-4; no firm D call. Germline V gene lookup returns CDR1 MNHEY and CDR2 SVGAGI. The CDR3 contains 13 residues. The V gene lost 7 bases and the J gene lost 3 bases, with 9 bases spanning the gap. CDR3 nucleotides: TGTGCCAGCACCAGGTCGTCTAATGAAAAACTGTTTTTT. This sequence encodes CASTRSSNEKLFF.

This chain links TRBV5-1 with TRBJ1-1, with no clear D. This CDR3 spans 15 amino acids. With 3 bases removed from V and 1 base from J, the gap between germline ends came to 13 bases. Germline-derived CDR1 and CDR2 are SGHRS and YFSETQ. CDR3 protein: CASSSYFDKNTEAFF. DNA for the CDR3: TGCGCCAGCAGCTCATATTTCGACAAGAACACTGAAGCTTTCTTT.

V usage is TRBV29-1 and J usage is TRBJ1-2; TRBD1 aligns across 7 bases. Germline CDR1 SQVTM, CDR2 ANQGSEA. V shed 4 bases, J shed 4 bases, and the junction held 3 bases outside the gene matches. CDR3 length equals 12 residues. The chain's CDR3 is CSVGRDSYGYTF. The CDR3 DNA reads as TGCAGCGTTGGCCGGGACAGCTATGGCTACACCTTC.

V is TRBV6-2 or TRBV6-3 and J is TRBJ2-2; TRBD1 is a possible D gene (6 bases). The CDR3 is 13 amino acids. V lost 5 bases and J 6 bases, leaving 10 bases between the germline ends. Looked up from germline, CDR1 is MNHEY and CDR2 is SVGEGT. This chain's CDR3 is CASSQNRAGELFF. The CDR3, as DNA: TGTGCCAGCAGTCAGAACAGGGCCGGGGAGCTGTTTTTT.

This clone has only one observation. The chain joins TRBV30 to TRBJ1-2; TRBD1 matches 9 bases. V dropped 4 bases and J dropped 4; count of bases not matched to a gene: 10. Germline V gene sequence: CDR1 GTSNPN, CDR2 SVGIG (reference sequence). The CDR3 covers 15 residues. CDR3 sequence: CAWKWTGDVGYGYTF. The CDR3 DNA sequence: TGTGCCTGGAAGTGGACAGGGGATGTCGGCTATGGCTACACCTTC.

This clone appeared a few times. The chain is built from TRBV5-1 and TRBJ1-6; D remains unclear. CDR1 SGHRS and CDR2 YFSETQ come from the germline V gene. The CDR3 has 14 amino acids. Between the trimmed V and J ends, which lost 2 bases and 5 bases, there was a span of 8 bases. CDR3 nucleotides: TGCGCCAGCAGCTTTTCCGTAAATAATTCACCCCTCCACTTT. Protein product: CASSFSVNNSPLHF.

This chain uses TRBV19 with TRBJ2-2; 10 nucleotides align to TRBD2. V was clipped by 9 bases and J by 3 bases; unmatched bases: 7. The CDR3 loop spans 15 amino acids. Germline V CDR1 and CDR2: LNHDA, SQIVND (reference sequence). The CDR3 loop is CASNTLAGDTGELFF. Here the CDR3 DNA reads TGTGCCAGCAACACTCTAGCGGGGGACACCGGGGAGCTGTTTTTT.

The J gene is TRBJ1-1, the V gene TRBV2; weak D call: TRBD1 (6 bases). Germline V gene sequence: CDR1 SNHLY, CDR2 FYNNEI. The CDR3 is 13 amino acids. Trimming took off 8 bases at V and 0 bases at J, with 10 bases between the two ends. In DNA, the CDR3 is TGTGCCAGCCAACAGGGTGTGAACACTGAAGCTTTCTTT. This encodes CASQQGVNTEAFF.

The chain recombines TRBV19 with TRBJ2-2; 9 positions match TRBD1. Germline V lookup: CDR1 LNHDA, CDR2 SQIVND (reference sequence). The CDR3 sequence is 15 residues long. V shed 1 base and J 6 bases; nucleotides not matched to a gene: 3. CDR3 sequence reads: CASSIVGTGPGELFF. CDR3 bases: TGTGCCAGTAGTATAGTTGGGACAGGGCCCGGGGAGCTGTTTTTT.

This sequence joins TRBV4-2 and TRBJ2-7; possible D gene TRBD2, 5 bases. Trimming took off 0 bases at V and 4 bases at J, with 7 bases between the two ends. Germline-derived CDR1 and CDR2 are LGHNA and YNFKEQ. There are 13 residues in the CDR3. The CDR3 DNA follows: TGTGCCAGCAGCCAAGATCGGGAATACGAGCAGTACTTC. It encodes CASSQDREYEQYF.

This clone was observed once. The chain employs TRBV15 and TRBJ1-6; 7 bases fit TRBD1. Losses at the gene ends were 1 base for V and 9 bases for J; bases not matched to a gene: 3. The CDR3 has 14 amino acids. CDR1 LNHNV and CDR2 YYDKDF come from the germline V gene (reference sequence). Here the CDR3 reads CATSRGQGGSPLHF. The DNA for the CDR3 is TGTGCCACCAGCAGAGGACAGGGTGGTTCACCCCTCCACTTT.

The gene calls are TRBV5-5 and TRBJ2-6, with D uncertain. Trimming left V 3 bases short and J 0 bases short, with 4 bases between. Germline CDR1 SGHKS, CDR2 YYEKEE (reference sequence). This CDR3 is 14 amino acids long. CDR3 DNA sequence: TGTGCCAGCAGCTCCCGCTCTGGGGCCAACGTCCTGACTTTC. Protein sequence: CASSSRSGANVLTF.

The chain joins TRBV4-1 to TRBJ2-3; TRBD1 agrees at 10 bases. Trimming at V came to 3 bases and at J to 4 bases, leaving 4 bases not matched to a gene. Germline CDR1 and CDR2: MGHRA and YSYEKL. The CDR3 has 15 residues. This CDR3 reads CASSHGGQGADTQYF. Here the CDR3 DNA reads TGCGCCAGCAGCCACGGAGGACAGGGGGCAGATACGCAGTATTTT.

This clone was seen a single time. The V call is TRBV19, the J call TRBJ2-1, with TRBD2 as a possible D gene (5 bases). V lost 6 bases and J lost 3, with 12 bases in between. The CDR3 runs to 14 residues. CDR1 LNHDA and CDR2 SQIVND come from the germline V gene (reference sequence). CDR3 sequence: CASRRTGIYNEQFF. DNA for the CDR3: TGTGCCAGTAGGCGAACCGGGATCTACAATGAGCAGTTCTTC.

The chain recombines TRBV7-3 with TRBJ2-3; D is unresolved. The germline V gene has CDR1 SGHTA and CDR2 FQGTGA. Trimming removed 2 bases at V and 6 bases at J, with 9 bases between. The CDR3 spans 13 residues. CDR3 DNA sequence: TGTGCCAGCAGCTTAGTCGCCCGGGATACGCAGTATTTT. Its translation is CASSLVARDTQYF.

The chain's CDR3 is CAIRSGVILTGELFF. In nucleotides, the CDR3 is TGTGCCATCAGGTCCGGGGTTATATTGACCGGGGAGCTGTTTTTT. V gene TRBV10-3 combines with J gene TRBJ2-2, with D maybe TRBD2 (5 bases). The CDR3 is 15 residues long. Per the germline V gene, CDR1 is ENHRY and CDR2 is SYGVKD. V was cut by 6 bases and J by 5 bases, with 16 bases left in between.

The chain combines TRBV19 with TRBJ1-4, with D perhaps TRBD1 (5 bases). This CDR3 is built from 16 residues. The ends were cut back, 7 bases at V and 2 bases at J, with 17 bases in the middle. Germline-derived CDR1 and CDR2 are LNHDA and SQIVND (reference sequence). CDR3: CASTTMGRATNEKLFF. CDR3 DNA sequence: TGTGCCAGTACCACTATGGGCAGGGCCACTAATGAAAAACTGTTTTTT.

Concerning this clone: A read error may be the cause here, since a much bigger clone is one base away. This same CDR3 is encoded by further DNA sequences in the sample. The V gene is TRBV7-8, the J gene TRBJ2-7; D is unclear. V was trimmed by 5 bases and J by 4 bases, leaving 6 bases between them. The CDR3 runs to 11 residues. The germline CDR1 and CDR2 sequences are SGHVS and FQNEAQ. In DNA form, the CDR3 reads TGTGCCAGCAGCCCCGGTTACGAGCAGTACTTC. Translating gives CASSPGYEQYF.

This clone was counted only a few times. The chain has TRBV5-1 and TRBJ2-5; 12 nucleotides line up with TRBD2. This CDR3 comprises 16 residues. V was clipped by 4 bases and J by 0 bases; unmatched bases: 4. Germline assignment: CDR1 SGHRS and CDR2 YFSETQ. The CDR3 is CASSPGLAGNQETQYF. The CDR3 nucleotides are TGCGCCAGCAGCCCAGGACTAGCGGGGAACCAAGAGACCCAGTACTTC.

The chain employs TRBV27 and TRBJ2-1, with D perhaps TRBD2 (6 bases). This CDR3 contains 15 residues. Trimming took off 0 bases at V and 4 bases at J, with 10 bases between the two ends. The germline gives CDR1 MNHEY, CDR2 SMNVEV (reference sequence). This CDR3 is CASSLSLAMYNEQFF. The DNA of the CDR3 is TGTGCCAGCAGTTTATCGCTAGCGATGTACAATGAGCAGTTCTTC.

The chain carries TRBV5-6 and TRBJ1-5, with 12 bases that match TRBD1. This CDR3 has 14 amino acids. CDR1 is SGHDT and CDR2 is YYEEEE in the germline V gene. Trimming took 6 bases from V and 6 from J; bases not matched to a gene: 4. This CDR3 reads CASIGTGGLQPQHF. DNA of the CDR3: TGTGCCAGCATCGGGACAGGGGGCCTTCAGCCCCAGCATTTT.

The V gene is TRBV13, the J gene TRBJ1-5; D may be TRBD1 (5 bases). The CDR3 is made up of 16 amino acids. CDR1 PRHDT and CDR2 FYEKMQ come from the germline V gene (reference sequence). Trimming pared 5 bases from V and 2 bases from J, leaving 16 bases between. CDR3 nucleotides: TGTGCCAGCAGCCCGACGGGGGGGGGAGGCAATCAGCCCCAGCATTTT. This sequence encodes CASSPTGGGGNQPQHF. The whole variable domain, remainder taken from reference TRBV13 and TRBJ1-5, is AAGVIQSPRHLIKEKRETATLKCYPIPRHDTVYWYQQGPGQDPQFLISFYEKMQSDKGSIPDRFSAQQFSDYHSELNMSSLELGDSALYFCASSPTGGGGNQPQHFGDGTRLSIL.

V usage is TRBV6-5 and J usage is TRBJ1-2; 7 positions match TRBD1. The CDR3 runs to 13 residues. Germline V gives CDR1 MNHEY, CDR2 SVGAGI. V was pared by 8 bases and J by 0 bases, with 3 bases of the junction left unmatched. In DNA form, the CDR3 reads TGTGCCAGCCGGGACAGAGCTAACTATGGCTACACCTTC. This encodes CASRDRANYGYTF.

The J gene is TRBJ1-3, the V gene TRBV4-3; maybe TRBD1 (5 bases). CDR1 is LGHNA and CDR2 is YSLEER in the germline V gene. The CDR3 spans 16 residues. Deletions cut 0 bases from V and 0 bases from J, with 9 bases between. CDR3 coding DNA: TGCGCCAGCAGCCAAGATACAGGAAACTCTGGAAACACCATATATTTT. Its protein product is CASSQDTGNSGNTIYF.

The chain is built from TRBV7-6 and TRBJ1-2; a possible D gene is TRBD1 (5 bases). Germline CDR1 is SGHVS and CDR2 is FNYEAQ. The CDR3 totals 13 residues. The V and J ends lost 1 base and 8 bases respectively, with 11 bases between them. The DNA for the CDR3 is TGTGCCAGCAGCTTAGACCTAAGGGGCGGCTACACCTTC. It codes for CASSLDLRGGYTF.

J is TRBJ1-1 and V is TRBV18, with D tentatively TRBD1 (6 bases). The germline CDR1 and CDR2 sequences are KGHSH and LQKENI. V gave up 5 bases and J gave up 12 bases, with 13 bases separating them. This CDR3 is 11 amino acids long. The CDR3 spells CASSSSQGPFF. Written as DNA, the CDR3 is TGTGCCAGCTCAAGTTCCCAGGGGCCTTTCTTT.